The 5 T cell receptor beta chains listed next were all sequenced from one sample in a study of blood T cell repertoires in COVID-19. Assay used: immunoSEQ multiplex PCR; TCRdb lists only in-frame clones, some missing. The table shows 300,000 or so clones, with 70% to 90% occurring only once. The sample consisted of PBMCs or T cells enriched from blood (not recorded which). Every receptor here comes from a woman aged 30 to 39 who had recovered from COVID-19.

The J gene is TRBJ1-1, the V gene TRBV2; TRBD1 is a possible D gene (6 bases). V was shortened by 10 bases and J by 0 bases, with 18 bases between the two germline ends. Germline assignment: CDR1 SNHLY and CDR2 FYNNEI. The CDR3 sequence is 15 residues long. CDR3 nucleotide sequence: TGTGCCACCAGAGGGGGGGTCTCCGTGAACACTGAAGCTTTCTTT. Its translation: CATRGGVSVNTEAFF.

V is TRBV4-1 and J is TRBJ1-4; D is possibly TRBD1 (5 bases). V was pared by 1 base and J by 5 bases, with 14 bases between. The CDR3 loop spans 16 amino acids. CDR1 is MGHRA and CDR2 is YSYEKL in the germline V gene. CDR3: CASSQAMAGGNEKLFF. In DNA form, the CDR3 reads TGCGCCAGCAGCCAAGCAATGGCGGGGGGAAATGAAAAACTGTTTTTT.

The J gene is TRBJ2-5, the V gene TRBV7-9; no reliable D call. This CDR3 has 15 residues. The V end was cut by 5 bases, the J end by 2 bases, with 15 bases between. Germline CDR1 reads SEHNR; CDR2 reads FQNEAQ (reference sequence). The CDR3: CASSPDLQLQETQYF. CDR3 bases: TGTGCCAGCAGCCCAGACCTACAGTTACAAGAGACCCAGTACTTC.

This chain joins TRBV7-9 and TRBJ2-7, with D uncertain. Germline V gives CDR1 SEHNR, CDR2 FQNEAQ (reference sequence). Trimming pared 4 bases from V and 3 bases from J, leaving 4 bases between. The length of the CDR3 is 11 residues. The CDR3 DNA follows: TGTGCCAGCAGCTCACTCTACGAGCAGTACTTC. Encoded protein: CASSSLYEQYF.

V and J are TRBV19 and TRBJ1-2; D not resolved. This CDR3 is 15 amino acids long. From germline, CDR1 is LNHDA and CDR2 SQIVND (reference sequence). V lost 3 bases, J lost 0 bases, and 11 bases lay in between. The CDR3 region is CASSIGVEPNYGYTF. CDR3 coding DNA: TGTGCCAGTAGTATCGGGGTAGAGCCTAACTATGGCTACACCTTC.